This T cell receptor beta chain is from a study of pediatric ulcerative colitis. General study points: Two rectal CDR3 clonotypes occurred in all ulcerative colitis patients. Repertoires came from total lymphocyte DNA, not specific subsets.

CDR3 length equals 18 residues. Germline assignment: CDR1 LNHNV and CDR2 YYDKDF (reference sequence). V shed 3 bases and J shed 0 bases, with 18 bases lying between them. This was a survey-level run. Assay used: immunoSEQ multiplex PCR; TCRdb lists only in-frame clones, some missing. Seen here are tens of thousands of clones, 65% to 85% observed once, and the top ten hold around 7.8%. About this clone itself: Its target is not known.

The rectum was sampled with one to two pinch biopsies at colonoscopy. What was sequenced was gut tissue. The chain uses TRBV15 and TRBJ1-5, with a weak D call TRBD1 (6 bases). The source of this sequence is a boy aged 5-17 years with severe ulcerative colitis. This CDR3 is CATSSKMDRKYSNQPQHF. The CDR3 bases are TGTGCCACCAGCAGTAAAATGGACAGAAAATATAGCAATCAGCCCCAGCATTTT.